This passage covers 3 T cell receptor beta chains from one sample sequenced in a study of T cell responses to AZD1222 COVID-19 vaccine. Here immunoSEQ multiplex PCR was the method, and the copy in TCRdb shows in-frame clones only, minus some. This sample has about 76,000 clones, with about 88% found just once. Sequenced material: peripheral blood, taken on day 0 of AZD1222 vaccination. The receptor set was obtained from an adult in good health.

The chain couples TRBV3-1 (or the pseudogene TRBV3-2) to TRBJ2-1; D gene ambiguous. The CDR3 length is 16 residues. CDR1 and CDR2 (germline): LGHDT, YNNKEL (reference sequence). Between the trimmed V and J ends, which lost 1 base and 0 bases, there was a span of 10 bases. CDR3 residues: CASSQVLTYSYNEQFF. CDR3 sequence (DNA): TGTGCCAGCAGCCAAGTTTTGACGTACTCCTACAATGAGCAGTTCTTC.

This clone was detected only a few times. The rearrangement uses TRBV27 and TRBJ2-3; D is possibly TRBD1 (5 bases). Germline assignment: CDR1 MNHEY and CDR2 SMNVEV (reference sequence). The CDR3 runs to 15 residues. The V gene lost 3 bases and the J gene lost 2 bases, with 12 bases spanning the gap. The CDR3 loop is CASSLDRQFTDTQYF. In DNA, the CDR3 is TGTGCCAGCAGTTTGGACCGACAGTTCACAGATACGCAGTATTTT.

The count of this clone is one. J is TRBJ2-5 and V is TRBV2, with D unclear. The germline CDR1 and CDR2 sequences are SNHLY and FYNNEI. The CDR3 loop spans 13 amino acids. V gave up 4 bases and J gave up 3 bases, with 9 bases separating them. The DNA of the CDR3 is TGTGCCAGCAGTGCGCAGAGTAAAGAGACCCAGTACTTC. It codes for CASSAQSKETQYF.